The entry below gives a single TCR beta chain sequence along with its context. This record belongs to a study of T cell responses to AZD1222 COVID-19 vaccine. Trimming pared 1 base from V and 4 bases from J, leaving 7 bases between. The CDR3 has 13 amino acids. The V gene's germline CDR1 is LGHDT and CDR2 YNNKEL (reference sequence). Some clones are missing from TCRdb's copy, which holds only in-frame ones; the method was immunoSEQ multiplex PCR. The table records about 110,000 clones, about nine tenths of them present only once. The receptor was derived from an adult in good health. Sequenced here: peripheral blood, sampled on day 0 of AZD1222 vaccination. The rearrangement links TRBV3-1 (or the pseudogene TRBV3-2) to TRBJ2-5, with D perhaps TRBD2 (5 bases). The CDR3 DNA follows: TGTGCCAGCAGCCAAGGGACTTTAGAGACCCAGTACTTC. Translated: CASSQGTLETQYF.